The 21 T cell receptor beta chains presented below share a single source sample, sequenced in a study of blood T cell repertoires in COVID-19. Sequencing used immunoSEQ multiplex PCR; TCRdb keeps in-frame clones, though not all of them. The repertoire has about 100,000 clones, around 84% of them found once; the top ten carry about 2.9%. Material: peripheral blood. The receptors were gathered from a man aged 50-59 years with active or convalescent COVID-19.

V gene TRBV9 combines with J gene TRBJ1-3, with TRBD1 as a possible D gene (6 bases). Germline lookup yields CDR1 SGDLS and CDR2 YYNGEE. The CDR3 is 15 residues long. The germline V and J ends were trimmed by 4 bases and 0 bases, with 11 bases remaining between them. As DNA, the CDR3 is TGTGCCAGCAGCACTGACAGGACCTCTGGAAACACCATATATTTT. Encoded protein: CASSTDRTSGNTIYF.

The rearrangement joins TRBV5-4 to TRBJ2-3, with 10 bases fitting TRBD2. CDR1 SGHNT and CDR2 YYREEE come from the germline V gene (reference sequence). J lost 4 bases, V lost 7 bases, and 12 bases had no gene match. This CDR3 has 16 residues. The CDR3 DNA follows: TGTGCCAGCCCGGGGGGAGCGGGGGGGCCCGCAGATACGCAGTATTTT. It yields the protein CASPGGAGGPADTQYF.

The V gene is TRBV19, the J gene TRBJ1-2; 7 nucleotides align to TRBD1. The CDR3 runs to 14 residues. Trimming removed 3 bases from V and 2 bases from J; junction bases left unmatched: 3. CDR1 and CDR2 (germline): LNHDA, SQIVND (reference sequence). The CDR3 DNA reads TGTGCCAGTAGTATTGGAGGGGGCAACTATGGCTACACCTTC. Residues: CASSIGGGNYGYTF. Full variable domain (missing parts from reference TRBV19 and TRBJ1-2): DGGITQSPKYLFRKEGQNVTLSCEQNLNHDAMYWYRQDPGQGLRLIYYSQIVNDFQKGDIAEGYSVSREKKESFPLTVTSAQKNPTAFYLCASSIGGGNYGYTFGSGTRLTVV.

This chain joins TRBV18 and TRBJ2-7; 10 bases map to TRBD2. This CDR3 has 16 amino acids. J gave up 0 bases and V 3 bases, and 5 bases lay outside the gene matches. CDR1 and CDR2 (germline): KGHSH, LQKENI. The CDR3 bases are TGTGCCAGCTCACCTATCCGGACTAGCGGCTCCTACGAGCAGTACTTC. Translating it yields CASSPIRTSGSYEQYF.

This chain uses TRBV6-5 with TRBJ1-2, with D unresolved. The CDR3 has 11 amino acids. V was cut by 6 bases and J by 8 bases, with 10 bases left in between. Germline assignment: CDR1 MNHEY and CDR2 SVGAGI. The CDR3, as DNA: TGTGCCAGCAGGACACCACGGGGCTACACCTTC. Protein sequence: CASRTPRGYTF.

V gene TRBV19 combines with J gene TRBJ1-2; 10 bases fit TRBD1. CDR1 is LNHDA and CDR2 is SQIVND in the germline V gene (reference sequence). The CDR3 runs to 14 residues. With 6 bases clipped from V and 3 bases from J, the junction kept 4 bases outside the gene matches. The CDR3 DNA sequence: TGTGCCAGTAGGACAGGGGGCTTCGACTATGGCTACACCTTC. Translated, it gives CASRTGGFDYGYTF.

The genes are TRBV28 and TRBJ2-7; TRBD2 matches at 11 bases. The J segment lost 7 bases and the V segment lost 2 bases, leaving 10 bases of the junction unmatched. CDR3 length: 16 amino acids. CDR1 is MDHEN and CDR2 is SYDVKM in the germline V gene. The CDR3 sequence: CASSLSLAGGQGEQYV. For the CDR3, the DNA is TGTGCCAGCAGTTTAAGCCTAGCGGGGGGCCAGGGGGAGCAGTACGTC.

The chain is built from TRBV10-1 and TRBJ2-7; D is possibly TRBD2 (5 bases). Germline V CDR1 and CDR2: WNHNN, SYGVQD (reference sequence). This CDR3 comprises 15 residues. Trimming stripped 2 bases from V and 4 bases from J, with 15 bases between. The CDR3 here is CASSENVGSRYEQYF. The CDR3 region has the DNA TGCGCCAGCAGTGAGAATGTAGGGAGTAGGTACGAGCAGTACTTC.

This clone was counted a few times. The genes are TRBV24-1 and TRBJ2-1; unclear D gene. The germline V and J ends were trimmed by 3 bases and 3 bases, with 14 bases remaining between them. CDR1 is KGHDR, CDR2 SFDVKD, per germline. The CDR3 extends over 16 amino acids. In DNA, the CDR3 is TGTGCCACCAGTGATCAGACACCCCGCGACTACAATGAGCAGTTCTTC. It codes for CATSDQTPRDYNEQFF.

V is TRBV14 and J is TRBJ1-4; D remains ambiguous. Germline V lookup: CDR1 SGHDN, CDR2 FVKESK. This CDR3 has 15 amino acids. Trimming took off 1 base at V and 4 bases at J, with 10 bases between the two ends. The CDR3 loop reads CASSQARGLNEKLFF. CDR3 nucleotide sequence: TGTGCCAGCAGCCAAGCGCGGGGTCTTAATGAAAAACTGTTTTTT.

The V call is TRBV3-1 (or the pseudogene TRBV3-2), the J call TRBJ2-2, with D unresolved. V lost 1 base to trimming and J lost 1 base, with 4 bases between them. This CDR3 region has 14 residues. Germline V gene data show CDR1 as LGHDT and CDR2 as YNNKEL (reference sequence). The CDR3 nucleotides are TGTGCCAGCAGCCAAGTACAGAACACCGGGGAGCTGTTTTTT. The encoded protein is CASSQVQNTGELFF.

This clone was seen once. The chain recombines TRBV10-3 with TRBJ2-2; 8 bases map to TRBD2. Germline trimming cut 7 bases from V and 5 bases from J; bases unmatched to any gene: 18. The CDR3 is 18 residues long. CDR1 ENHRY and CDR2 SYGVKD come from the germline V gene. CDR3 bases: TGTGCCATCAATGTGAATAGCGGGGCCTCACACGGAACCGGGGAGCTGTTTTTT. Its protein product is CAINVNSGASHGTGELFF.

The CDR3 sequence is CASSLVSGGASETQYF. CDR3 in DNA: TGTGCCAGCAGCTTAGTCAGCGGGGGGGCTTCAGAGACCCAGTACTTC. The chain has TRBV7-2 and TRBJ2-5; the match to TRBD2 covers 10 bases. CDR1 is SGHTA, CDR2 FQGNSA, per germline. V trimming: 1 base; J trimming: 4 bases; junction bases outside the gene matches: 6. The CDR3 is 16 amino acids.

The rearrangement uses TRBV2 and TRBJ1-4; D uncertain. V was clipped by 6 bases and J by 4 bases, with 15 bases between them. CDR1 SNHLY and CDR2 FYNNEI come from the germline V gene. This CDR3 contains 15 residues. CDR3 nucleotide sequence: TGTGCCAGCAGGAACACAGACCAGTTTAATGAAAAACTGTTTTTT. Translation gives CASRNTDQFNEKLFF.

The rearrangement links TRBV24-1 to TRBJ1-5; D gene unclear. In germline, CDR1 is KGHDR, CDR2 SFDVKD. This CDR3 is 14 amino acids long. Deletions cut 3 bases from V and 4 bases from J, with 9 bases between. The CDR3: CATSDGAANQPQHF. In DNA form, the CDR3 reads TGTGCCACCAGTGATGGCGCGGCTAATCAGCCCCAGCATTTT.

The chain joins TRBV7-2 to TRBJ2-1; TRBD1 matches 8 bases. The CDR3 has 15 amino acids. V was pared by 1 base and J by 4 bases, with 3 bases of the junction left unmatched. Germline V gene data show CDR1 as SGHTA and CDR2 as FQGNSA. CDR3: CASSLGQGAYNEQFF. CDR3 bases: TGTGCCAGCAGCTTAGGGCAGGGGGCATACAATGAGCAGTTCTTC.

This sequence joins TRBV19 and TRBJ1-5, with 7 bases identical to TRBD1. The CDR3 length is 16 residues. Losses at the gene ends were 4 bases for V and 1 base for J; bases not matched to a gene: 7. The V gene's germline CDR1 is LNHDA and CDR2 SQIVND (reference sequence). The CDR3 here is CASSSTGDESNQPQHF. For the CDR3, the DNA is TGTGCCAGTAGTAGCACAGGGGATGAGAGCAATCAGCCCCAGCATTTT.

The CDR3 protein is CASSQEIGGVGYTF. The CDR3 bases are TGTGCCAGCAGCCAAGAAATAGGGGGTGTTGGCTACACCTTC. V gene TRBV4-2 combines with J gene TRBJ1-2; D perhaps matches TRBD1 (6 bases). This CDR3 contains 14 residues. Germline CDR1 LGHNA, CDR2 YNFKEQ. Deletions cut 0 bases from V and 7 bases from J, with 12 bases between.

CDR3: CASSLTGTGTQGYTF. The CDR3 DNA reads as TGTGCCAGCAGCCTCACCGGGACAGGGACACAGGGCTACACCTTC. The rearrangement links TRBV6-5 to TRBJ1-2; 9 bases align to TRBD1. The CDR3 covers 15 residues. Germline trimming cut 6 bases from V and 8 bases from J; bases unmatched to any gene: 13. Germline assignment: CDR1 MNHEY and CDR2 SVGAGI.

This chain joins TRBV7-8 and TRBJ2-3, with D unclear. The germline V gene encodes CDR1 SGHVS and CDR2 FQNEAQ. The ends were cut back, 7 bases at V and 5 bases at J, with 13 bases in the middle. CDR3 size: 13 residues. CDR3 loop: CASIVPGEDTQYF. The DNA of the CDR3 is TGTGCCAGCATCGTCCCAGGTGAAGATACGCAGTATTTT. Based on the CDR3 plus reference TRBV7-8 and TRBJ2-3, the full variable domain is GAGVSQSPRYKVAKRGQDVALRCDPISGHVSLFWYQQALGQGPEFLTYFQNEAQLDKSGLPSDRFFAERPEGSVSTLKIQRTQQEDSAVYLCASIVPGEDTQYFGPGTRLTVL.

The chain employs TRBV10-2 and TRBJ2-3, with 9 bases fitting TRBD1. Germline loops: CDR1 WSHSY, CDR2 SAAADI. CDR3 length equals 16 residues. V lost 1 base to trimming and J lost 4 bases; unmatched junction nucleotides: 6. The CDR3 spells CASSELRDRVADTQYF. The CDR3 DNA is TGCGCCAGCAGTGAGTTAAGGGACAGGGTCGCAGATACGCAGTATTTT.